This T cell receptor (beta chain) came from a study of identical twins. Whole-study findings and limits: Modeled out-of-frame TCR alpha sharing in monozygotic twins fell below observed levels. Abundant cord blood beta clonotypes carried fewer insertions; memory repertoires showed none.

Healthy Caucasians were all of the donors. This clonotype was observed a single time. Its antigen is as yet unknown. The authors used template switching to add a universal primer site and gave cDNA unique molecular identifiers. MiXCR was run by TCRdb on the 5' RACE reads, yielding one entry per CDR3 protein. The table includes 1.5 million to 2 million distinct CDR3 sequences, around 29% detected once. Germline CDR1 and CDR2: SGHDT and YYEEEE. The CDR3 is 13 residues long. V gave up 0 bases and J gave up 8 bases, with 9 bases separating them. The gene calls are TRBV5-6 and TRBJ2-1; the D is unclear. Material for sequencing was cord blood. This TCR was sampled from a newborn girl in good health. In nucleotides, the CDR3 is TGTGCCAGCAGCTTGGTCGTGGGGTATGAGCAGTTCTTC. Translation gives CASSLVVGYEQFF.